A selection of T cell receptor beta chains follows, all from one sample in a study of T cells after yellow fever vaccination. From the 5' RACE reads, TCRdb called clonotypes with MiXCR, one entry per CDR3 protein. The sample carries hundreds of thousands of distinct CDR3 sequences, approximately 19% recorded once. Source: PBMCs, taken before the yellow fever booster vaccination. Every receptor here comes from a man younger than 35 who received the YFV17D yellow fever vaccine. Each CDR3 is given with its conserved first and last residue. Each record gives: D gene, V gene, clone size, J gene, CDR3 DNA, CDR3 protein. The D gene is left open where the match is weak. Clone size is given for some rows only: seen once, a few or many times, or a class if the clone is expanded.

TRBD1	TRBV12-3/TRBV12-4	.	TRBJ2-5	TGTGCCAGCAGTTCGGCCGGGACAGGGGATACGGCCCAGTACTTC	CASSSAGTGDTAQYF
.	TRBV4-1	once	TRBJ2-1	TGCGCCAGCAGCCAAGAAGCAGGGAATGAGCAGTTCTTC	CASSQEAGNEQFF
TRBD1	TRBV11-2	few	TRBJ2-1	TGTGCCAGCAGCAGGACAGGCGGCGTAAACAATGAGCAGTTCTTC	CASSRTGGVNNEQFF
TRBD1	TRBV12-3/TRBV12-4	.	TRBJ2-7	TGTGCCAGCAGTCCCGATGGGACAGGATCCGAGCAGTACTTC	CASSPDGTGSEQYF
.	TRBV6-6	.	TRBJ2-2	TGTGCCAGCATCGAGGGAAAGGGGAAGAACACCGGGGAGCTGTTTTTT	CASIEGKGKNTGELFF
.	TRBV20-1	.	TRBJ2-3	TGCAGTGCTAGAGGCACAAGCACAGATACGCAGTATTTT	CSARGTSTDTQYF
.	TRBV11-2	few	TRBJ1-1	TGTGCCAGCAGCCCGGCTCGGTTTTTAAACACTGAAGCTTTCTTT	CASSPARFLNTEAFF
.	TRBV5-6	.	TRBJ1-2	TGTGCCAGCAGCTTTGAGGGGATGGTCTATGGCTACACCTTC	CASSFEGMVYGYTF
.	TRBV29-1	many	TRBJ2-5	TGCAGCGTTGGCAGTGAAGAGACCCAGTACTTC	CSVGSEETQYF
TRBD1	TRBV5-4	few	TRBJ2-2	TGTGCCAGCAGCGACAGGGTAGGGGGTGGAAAGCTGTTTTTT	CASSDRVGGGKLFF
TRBD1	TRBV10-3	.	TRBJ1-1	TGTGCCATCAGTGATCTGGACAGGGGAGGCACTGAAGCTTTCTTT	CAISDLDRGGTEAFF
.	TRBV15	.	TRBJ1-5	TGTGCCACCAGCAGAACTACAGAACCTCAGCCCCAGCATTTT	CATSRTTEPQPQHF
.	TRBV12-3/TRBV12-4	.	TRBJ1-3	TGTGCCAGCAGCCAGAGTTACGAGAGGTCTGGAAACACCATATATTTT	CASSQSYERSGNTIYF
.	TRBV5-1	.	TRBJ2-5	TGCGCCAGCAGCTTGGTGGGGGGCCCTGGAGAGACCCAGTACTTC	CASSLVGGPGETQYF
.	TRBV6-5	few	TRBJ2-1	TGTGCCAGCAGTTCCCTCGGGGGGCTCCATGAGCAGTTCTTC	CASSSLGGLHEQFF
TRBD2	TRBV7-2	.	TRBJ2-3	TGTGCCAGCAGCTTAAAAGCGCGGGGGGGCGATACGCAGTATTTT	CASSLKARGGDTQYF
.	TRBV7-9	many	TRBJ1-1	TGTGCCAGCAGCTTAGCCCGGGGGCCGGCTTTCTTT	CASSLARGPAFF
.	TRBV23-1	few	TRBJ2-5	TGCGCCAGCAGTCCCGGGACGCTGGAGACCCAGTACTTC	CASSPGTLETQYF
.	TRBV5-6	.	TRBJ1-1	TGTGCCAGCAGCTTATACGACAGAAACACTGAAGCTTTCTTT	CASSLYDRNTEAFF
.	TRBV12-3/TRBV12-4	few	TRBJ1-1	TGTGCCAGCAGTGCGGGCCCGAGGACTGAAGCTTTCTTT	CASSAGPRTEAFF
.	TRBV11-2	.	TRBJ2-1	TGTGCCAGCAGCCCTCTGCGGGGGCTCTCCTACAATGAGCAGTTCTTC	CASSPLRGLSYNEQFF
.	TRBV10-2	.	TRBJ1-4	TGCGCCAGCAGTGATACCAGCAGTAATGAAAAACTGTTTTTT	CASSDTSSNEKLFF
.	TRBV12-3/TRBV12-4	.	TRBJ1-2	TGTGCCAGCAGTCCCGGGACTGATAACTATGGCTACACCTTC	CASSPGTDNYGYTF
.	TRBV28	.	TRBJ2-3	TGTGCCAGCAGCTTTGGGCAGTCCACAGATACGCAGTATTTT	CASSFGQSTDTQYF
.	TRBV5-5	.	TRBJ2-3	TGTGCCAGCAGCCGAACAGAACAGGATACGCAGTATTTT	CASSRTEQDTQYF
.	TRBV25-1	few	TRBJ2-2	TGTGCCAGCAGGGGAGAGCTCGACACCGGGGAGCTGTTTTTT	CASRGELDTGELFF
.	TRBV7-7	few	TRBJ2-5	TGTGCCAGCGCCACGGAGAGATCAGGGGCCCAGTACTTC	CASATERSGAQYF
.	TRBV2	.	TRBJ1-2	TGTGCCAGCAGTGGGGAGGGGTTCTATGGCTACACCTTC	CASSGEGFYGYTF
TRBD2	TRBV5-1	few	TRBJ2-5	TGCGCCAGCAGCTCCCGGGGGGCCCAGTACTTC	CASSSRGAQYF
.	TRBV24-1	.	TRBJ2-5	TGTGCCACCAGTGATGTGGAAAGTTCGGCCCAGTACTTC	CATSDVESSAQYF
.	TRBV5-4	few	TRBJ2-3	TGTGCCAGCTCCGGGGAAACGACAGATACGCAGTATTTT	CASSGETTDTQYF
.	TRBV5-5	few	TRBJ2-4	TGTGCCAGCAGCTTGGTGGGGGCGGGTAAAAACATTCAGTACTTC	CASSLVGAGKNIQYF
.	TRBV6-5	few	TRBJ2-1	TGTGCCAGCACCGCCGCGGACAGCCTTTACAATGAGCAGTTCTTC	CASTAADSLYNEQFF
.	TRBV29-1	.	TRBJ2-7	TGCAGCGTTGCGCACGCACAGGGCTCCTACGAGCAGTACTTC	CSVAHAQGSYEQYF
TRBD2	TRBV7-2	many	TRBJ2-6	TGTGCCAGCACTGTAGCGGGGGGGCCTGGGGCCAACGTCCTGACTTTC	CASTVAGGPGANVLTF
.	TRBV12-3/TRBV12-4	few	TRBJ1-1	TGTGCCAGCAGTCCCGGGCGGACGGAGGTAGCTTTCTTT	CASSPGRTEVAFF
.	TRBV5-1	.	TRBJ1-4	TGCGCCAGCAGCTTACAGGCCGGGTTCGGTGAAAAACTGTTTTTT	CASSLQAGFGEKLFF
.	TRBV6-5	few	TRBJ2-1	TGTGCCAGCAGACGACTTCGTCATGAGCAGTTCTTC	CASRRLRHEQFF
.	TRBV20-1	once	TRBJ1-6	TGCAGTGCTATCTTCCAAGTAAATTCACCCCTCCACTTT	CSAIFQVNSPLHF
.	TRBV5-1	.	TRBJ2-6	TGCGCCAGCAGCTCAGGGTATCGGTCTGGGGCCAACGTCCTGACTTTC	CASSSGYRSGANVLTF
TRBD1	TRBV14	.	TRBJ2-1	TGTGCCAGCGCCGGCCTAGACAGGGGCAATGAGCAGTTCTTC	CASAGLDRGNEQFF
.	TRBV4-1	once	TRBJ2-7	TGCGCCAGCAGCCAAGGCCAGGGACATTCCTACGAGCACTACTTC	CASSQGQGHSYEHYF
.	TRBV9	few	TRBJ1-4	TGTGCCAGCAGCGAAGGAGGAAAGTTGGATGAAAAACTGTTTTTT	CASSEGGKLDEKLFF
TRBD1	TRBV20-1	few	TRBJ1-2	TGCAGTGCAAAGGGGGCAGGCGGCTATGGCTACACCTTC	CSAKGAGGYGYTF
.	TRBV6-2/TRBV6-3	.	TRBJ2-3	TGTGCCAGCAGTTACTCGCGAGTGTCGGTAGGCACAGATACGCAGTATTTT	CASSYSRVSVGTDTQYF
.	TRBV6-5	.	TRBJ1-5	TGTGCCAGCAGAAGGGGTTTCGGCAATCAGCCCCAGCATTTT	CASRRGFGNQPQHF
TRBD1	TRBV6-5	few	TRBJ1-1	TGTGCCAGCACCCCGGGACAGGGAACTGAAGCTTTCTTT	CASTPGQGTEAFF
.	TRBV19	.	TRBJ2-6	TGTGCCTGTAGTCTTCAGGGTCGTCCCTCCTCTGGGGCCAACGTCCTGACTTTC	CACSLQGRPSSGANVLTF
.	TRBV21-1	many	TRBJ2-6	TGTGCCGGGGGGCGGGACAGGTCGACTGGGGCCAACGTCCTGACTTTC	CAGGRDRSTGANVLTF
.	TRBV18	.	TRBJ1-1	TGTGCCAGCTCACCAGAGGGCACTGAAGCTCTCTTT	CASSPEGTEALF
.	TRBV6-2/TRBV6-3	.	TRBJ2-1	TGTGCCAGCATAGACAGGCTATACAATGAGCAGTTCTTC	CASIDRLYNEQFF
.	TRBV10-3	.	TRBJ2-3	TGTGCCATCAGAGCCCAGACAGGCACAGATACGCAGTATTTT	CAIRAQTGTDTQYF